These 20 T cell receptor beta chains share one sample of origin, sequenced in a study of patients and donors after allogeneic stem cell transplantation. TCRdb independently ran MiXCR on the RT-PCR reads; one entry per CDR3 protein. The table shows roughly 230,000 distinct CDR3 sequences, with roughly 15% occurring only once. Sequencing used blood, either unsorted or a sorted T cell fraction (not recorded which). The receptor source for this set is a human donor who was either an allogeneic HSCT recipient or a stem cell or donor lymphocyte infusion donor (not recorded which). It is not recorded whose cells these are; they may come from a transplant donor.

The table lists this clonotype with many counts. V usage is TRBV5-1 and J usage is TRBJ2-5; D may be TRBD1 or TRBD2 (7 bases each). The CDR3 is made up of 17 amino acids. Germline assignment: CDR1 SGHRS and CDR2 YFSETQ. V was clipped by 3 bases and J by 4 bases, with 22 bases between them. CDR3 loop: CASSYRTGWGGGETQYF. The CDR3 nucleotides are TGCGCCAGCAGCTATCGGACAGGTTGGGGCGGGGGAGAGACCCAGTACTTC.

The chain carries TRBV7-2 and TRBJ2-1, with 15 bases matching TRBD2. This CDR3 is built from 16 residues. The germline CDR1 and CDR2 sequences are SGHTA and FQGNSA. The trim removed 5 bases at V and 6 bases at J, leaving 5 bases unmatched. CDR3 residues: CASSPGLAGGLNEQFF. CDR3 bases: TGTGCCAGCAGCCCCGGACTAGCGGGGGGGCTCAATGAGCAGTTCTTC.

This clonotype was seen many times. The J gene is TRBJ2-7, the V gene TRBV6-6; D is perhaps TRBD1 (6 bases). The germline CDR1 and CDR2 sequences are MNHNY and SVGAGI (reference sequence). V was trimmed by 8 bases and J by 3 bases, leaving 14 bases between them. This CDR3 has 13 residues. This CDR3 reads CASLETGRYEQYF. The CDR3 bases are TGTGCCAGCTTGGAGACAGGTCGCTACGAGCAGTACTTC.

The chain uses TRBV19 and TRBJ2-3; 12 positions match TRBD1. Germline lookup yields CDR1 LNHDA and CDR2 SQIVND (reference sequence). There are 20 residues in the CDR3. Trimming at V came to 9 bases and at J to 2 bases, leaving 21 bases not matched to a gene. The CDR3 bases are TGTGCCAGCGCTGCATCCGGGACAGGGGGCATGGTGGGCTTCACAGATACGCAGTATTTT. Protein: CASAASGTGGMVGFTDTQYF.

Concerning this clonotype itself: A much larger clone lies one base from this, so it may be a read error. The rearrangement joins TRBV6-4 to TRBJ1-5, with D hard to call. This CDR3 has 13 residues. CDR1 is MRHNA and CDR2 is SNTAGT in the germline V gene. V lost 3 bases and J 0 bases, leaving 3 bases between the germline ends. The CDR3 DNA reads as TGTGCCAGCAGTGAGGGTAGCAATCAGCCCCAGCATTTT. It codes for CASSEGSNQPQHF.

The chain is built from TRBV18 and TRBJ2-3; D may be TRBD1 (5 bases). This CDR3 region has 14 residues. The germline V gene has CDR1 KGHSH and CDR2 LQKENI. Trimming took 3 bases from V and 2 from J, leaving 9 bases between them. CDR3 amino acids: CASSPGRVTDTQYF. As DNA, the CDR3 is TGTGCCAGCTCACCGGGCAGGGTCACAGATACGCAGTATTTT.

This clonotype was seen ten or more times. The V gene is TRBV6-2 or TRBV6-3, the J gene TRBJ2-1; D is possibly TRBD2 (6 bases). V was pared by 6 bases and J by 0 bases, with 18 bases between. The CDR3 sequence is 17 residues long. CDR1 and CDR2 from the germline V gene are MNHEY and SVGEGT. The CDR3, as DNA: TGTGCCAGCAGGTCCGATCTAGCGTTTAGCTCCTACAATGAGCAGTTCTTC. It yields the protein CASRSDLAFSSYNEQFF.

The genes are TRBV4-3 and TRBJ2-2; 7 nucleotides align to TRBD1. From germline, CDR1 is LGHNA and CDR2 YSLEER. The V and J ends lost 4 bases and 1 base, in that order; junction bases with no gene match: 9. The CDR3 runs 17 residues. The CDR3 spells CASSPSQTGWNTGELFF. Here the CDR3 DNA reads TGCGCCAGCAGCCCGTCCCAGACAGGGTGGAACACCGGGGAGCTGTTTTTT.

This clonotype was observed a few times. The chain joins TRBV4-1 to TRBJ2-1; 8 bases agree with TRBD2. J gave up 0 bases and V 1 base, and 2 bases lay outside the gene matches. This CDR3 has 16 amino acids. Looked up from germline, CDR1 is MGHRA and CDR2 is YSYEKL. This CDR3 reads CASSQVRGASYNEQFF. CDR3 nucleotide sequence: TGCGCCAGCAGCCAAGTGCGGGGGGCCTCCTACAATGAGCAGTTCTTC.

The table lists this clonotype with many counts. The genes are TRBV5-5 and TRBJ2-5, with 9 bases identical to TRBD1. V dropped 3 bases and J dropped 4; count of bases not matched to a gene: 10. The germline CDR1 and CDR2 sequences are SGHKS and YYEKEE (reference sequence). The CDR3 has 16 residues. CDR3 in DNA: TGTGCCAGCAGCTCGCACCTACAGGGGGCTGGAGAGACCCAGTACTTC. This gives the protein CASSSHLQGAGETQYF.

CDR3 in DNA: TGTGCCAGCAGCTTAGCCGGGACAGGGGCCTACGAGCAGTACTTC. It specifies CASSLAGTGAYEQYF. The chain is built from TRBV7-2 and TRBJ2-7, with 10 bases that match TRBD1. This CDR3 has 15 amino acids. The germline gives CDR1 SGHTA, CDR2 FQGNSA. With V trimmed by 0 bases and J by 2 bases, 1 base remained unmatched.

The chain's CDR3 is CAWVERDYGYTF. CDR3 nucleotides: TGTGCCTGGGTCGAGAGGGACTATGGCTACACCTTC. The rearrangement links TRBV30 to TRBJ1-2; D not certain. The germline V gene has CDR1 GTSNPN and CDR2 SVGIG (reference sequence). The V end was cut by 5 bases, the J end by 3 bases, with 10 bases between. The CDR3 has 12 residues.

This clonotype appeared a few times. A much larger clone is a single base away; this may be a read error. The chain couples TRBV7-2 to TRBJ2-3; D is ambiguous. Trimming took 5 bases from V and 0 from J, leaving 6 bases between them. This CDR3 has 13 residues. Germline V gene sequence: CDR1 SGHTA, CDR2 FQGNSA. CDR3 amino acids: CASSAPSTDTQYF. CDR3 DNA sequence: TGTGCCAGCAGCGCCCCGAGCACAGATACGCAGTATTTT. Using reference TRBV7-2 and TRBJ2-3 for the parts outside the CDR3, the full variable domain is GAGVSQSPSNKVTEKGKDVELRCDPISGHTALYWYRQSLGQGLEFLIYFQGNSAPDKSGLPSDRFSAERTGGSVSTLTIQRTQQEDSAVYLCASSAPSTDTQYFGPGTRLTVL.

This clonotype was counted only a few times. The V gene is TRBV7-6, the J gene TRBJ1-1; TRBD1 is a possible D gene (6 bases). Germline-derived CDR1 and CDR2 are SGHVS and FNYEAQ. The V gene lost 5 bases and the J gene lost 5 bases, with 21 bases spanning the gap. The length of the CDR3 is 16 residues. DNA of the CDR3: TGTGCCAGCAGCAGAACAGGGCCCCCCAATCGTACTGAAGCTTTCTTT. The encoded protein is CASSRTGPPNRTEAFF.

The chain links TRBV11-2 to TRBJ2-3; weak D call: TRBD1 (5 bases). Germline CDR1 and CDR2: SGHAT and FQNNGV. This CDR3 is 17 amino acids long. The ends were cut back, 5 bases at V and 2 bases at J, with 20 bases in the middle. DNA for the CDR3: TGTGCCAGCAGCCTCAATGGCCAGGGCGAGTACACAGATACGCAGTATTTT. Protein product: CASSLNGQGEYTDTQYF.

V usage is TRBV5-4 and J usage is TRBJ2-5, with TRBD2 matching over 10 bases. Germline V gene data show CDR1 as SGHNT and CDR2 as YYREEE (reference sequence). With 1 base clipped from V and 4 bases from J, the junction kept 1 base outside the gene matches. The CDR3 loop spans 14 amino acids. The CDR3 DNA sequence: TGTGCCAGCAGCTTGACTAGCGGGGTAGAGACCCAGTACTTC. It encodes CASSLTSGVETQYF.

A few counts support this clonotype. The CDR3 nucleotides read TGTGCCAGCAGCAACCAAGGGGCTGAAGCTTTCTTT. It yields the protein CASSNQGAEAFF. The chain has TRBV6-6 and TRBJ1-1; perhaps TRBD1 as D (5 bases). With 6 bases removed from V and 6 bases from J, the gap between germline ends came to 11 bases. The length of the CDR3 is 12 residues. Germline CDR1 MNHNY, CDR2 SVGAGI (reference sequence).

This clonotype was observed a few times. The CDR3 coding sequence is TGTGCCAGCAGTTACCCCCCAGCGGGCCAAGAGACCCAGTACTTC. It specifies CASSYPPAGQETQYF. This chain links TRBV6-2 or TRBV6-3 with TRBJ2-5; tentative D call: TRBD2 (6 bases). Germline CDR1 reads MNHEY; CDR2 reads SVGEGT. V dropped 2 bases and J dropped 1 base, with 11 bases sitting between them. The CDR3 contains 15 residues.

The rearrangement links TRBV6-5 to TRBJ1-1; D is unclear. The V and J ends lost 2 bases and 0 bases respectively, with 22 bases between them. The germline CDR1 and CDR2 sequences are MNHEY and SVGAGI. This CDR3 is 19 amino acids long. Written as DNA, the CDR3 is TGTGCCAGCAGTTACCTGATCACGAAAGGGAACCCCATGAACACTGAAGCTTTCTTT. It translates to CASSYLITKGNPMNTEAFF.

This clonotype has at least ten counts. The chain combines TRBV9 with TRBJ2-3; possibly TRBD1 or TRBD2 for D (6 bases each). Per the germline V gene, CDR1 is SGDLS and CDR2 is YYNGEE. The CDR3 consists of 16 residues. The V gene lost 0 bases and the J gene lost 0 bases, with 11 bases spanning the gap. CDR3 sequence: CASSVDSGASTDTQYF. CDR3 nucleotides: TGTGCCAGCAGCGTAGACTCGGGGGCCAGCACAGATACGCAGTATTTT.